This T cell receptor (beta chain) emerged from a study of CD8 T cells in ankylosing spondylitis (TCRdb year 2017). The study in broad terms: The study set out to find disease-linked TCR variants by profiling T cell receptor beta repertoires in ankylosing spondylitis patients and healthy donors. Peripheral blood was sampled, and synovial fluid was additionally collected from ankylosing spondylitis patients. The full study cohort comprised 20 to 25 ankylosing spondylitis patients and over a hundred healthy donors.

Broad study findings and their caveats: A CD8+ phenotype was shown by the disease-linked clones, which were found at relatively low frequencies in peripheral blood. According to the report, matched synovial fluid samples from ankylosing spondylitis patients were significantly enriched for the disease-linked clones. Some TCR beta motif variants had previously been reported in synovial fluid and blood of reactive arthritis patients, which suggested common disease-initiation mechanisms. A TCR beta motif made up of fewer than 10 highly homologous amino acid variants appeared to be characteristic of blood from ankylosing spondylitis patients.

Sequencing used an Illumina HiSeq 2500. Quantitative 5'-RACE with molecular barcodes was the method used to prepare the TCR beta libraries. From the authors' description of their analysis: To identify disease-linked TCR variants, a new computational method was used, one built on a probabilistic model of VDJ rearrangement. TCRdb reworked the public reads: Q25 trimming with fastp, MiXCR clone assembly, productive beta chains retained. Entries that share a CDR3 protein sequence are merged under the most common genes and DNA. These V and J calls derive from TCRdb rather than the authors' analysis. This sample gives some 700,000 distinct CDR3 sequences in total; under 20% of them show up just once. Around 20% of the sample rests with the top ten. Comment on this clonotype: The antigen it binds to is not known. It has no much larger one-base neighbor in the sample; base qualities were not kept.

The CDR3 spans 14 residues, from the cysteine through the phenylalanine. CDR3 DNA is the only sequence kept; it has 42 bases, read in frame from the first base. CDR1 and CDR2, looked up from the germline V gene (reference sequence), are DFQATT and SNEGSKA. The trim is 5 bases for V and 3 bases for J, with a gap of 16 bases between the germline ends. The source material was blood, either unsorted or a sorted T cell fraction (not recorded which). This TCR derives from a male donor with ankylosing spondylitis. The V and J segments used are TRBV20-1 and TRBJ1-2; matching of 6 bases hints at TRBD1 as the D gene. The sequence in DNA is TGCAGTGCTTCGAGGGGGGGGAAGGACTATGGCTACACCTTC. Translated, this gives CSASRGGKDYGYTF.